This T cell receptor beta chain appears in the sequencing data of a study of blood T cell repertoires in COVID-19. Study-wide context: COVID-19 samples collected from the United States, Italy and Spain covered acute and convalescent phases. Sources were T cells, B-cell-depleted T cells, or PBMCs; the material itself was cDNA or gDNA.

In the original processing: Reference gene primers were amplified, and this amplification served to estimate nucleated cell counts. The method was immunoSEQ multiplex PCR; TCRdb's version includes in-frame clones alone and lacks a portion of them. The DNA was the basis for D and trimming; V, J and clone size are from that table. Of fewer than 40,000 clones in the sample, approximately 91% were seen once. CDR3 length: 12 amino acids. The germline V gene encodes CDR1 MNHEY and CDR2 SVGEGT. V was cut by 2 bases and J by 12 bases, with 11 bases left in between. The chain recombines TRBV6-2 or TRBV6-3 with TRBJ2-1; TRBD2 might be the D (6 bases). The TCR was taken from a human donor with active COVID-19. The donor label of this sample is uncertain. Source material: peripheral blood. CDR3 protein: CASSYGTGGQFF. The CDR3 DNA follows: TGTGCCAGCAGTTACGGGACCGGGGGGCAGTTCTTC.